This entry concerns a single TCR beta chain. Its antigen is not known. The source of the sample is a study of cytomegalovirus exposure and HLA in healthy donors. Study-level information: Unique TCRs from HLA-typed donors, 75 million to 100 million of them, were held in an early data release.

Germline CDR1 SNHLY, CDR2 FYNNEI. The length of the CDR3 is 15 residues. J gave up 7 bases and V 2 bases, and 5 bases lay outside the gene matches. General study findings and limits: Sequencing likely produced, as an artifact, a cluster of highly shared sequence variants. In a later analysis, compared with equally common non-associated chains, HLA-associated beta chains were more expanded. Some V segments, TRBV6-2 and TRBV6-3 among them, were indistinguishable and were therefore excluded.

This PCR relied on a set of 60 Vbeta primers and 13 Jbeta primers. TCRdb's copy holds only in-frame clones and misses some; the assay was immunoSEQ multiplex PCR. Counted here are around 130,000 clones, just under 85% occurring once; the ten biggest clones make up approximately 3%. This chain joins TRBV2 and TRBJ2-1; TRBD2 agrees at 10 bases. Sample: PBMCs. This clonotype was obtained from a boy aged 2 to 9 in good health and CMV-seronegative. CDR3 region: CASSEIAGGRNEQFF. The CDR3 nucleotides read TGTGCCAGCAGTGAAATAGCGGGAGGTAGGAATGAGCAGTTCTTC.